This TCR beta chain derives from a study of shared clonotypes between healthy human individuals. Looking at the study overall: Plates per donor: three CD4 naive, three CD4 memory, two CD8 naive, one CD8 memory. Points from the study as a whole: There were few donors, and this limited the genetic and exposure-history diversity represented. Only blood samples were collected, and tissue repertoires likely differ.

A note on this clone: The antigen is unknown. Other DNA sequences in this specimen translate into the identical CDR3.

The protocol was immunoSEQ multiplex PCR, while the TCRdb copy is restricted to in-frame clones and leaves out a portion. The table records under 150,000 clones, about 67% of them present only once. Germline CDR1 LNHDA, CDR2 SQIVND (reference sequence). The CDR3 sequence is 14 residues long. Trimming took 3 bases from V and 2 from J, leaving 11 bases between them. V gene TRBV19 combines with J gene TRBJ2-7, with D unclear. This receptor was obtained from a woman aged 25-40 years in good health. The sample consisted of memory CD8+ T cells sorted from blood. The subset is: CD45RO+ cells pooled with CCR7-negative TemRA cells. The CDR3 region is CASSISGNPYEQYF. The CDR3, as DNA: TGTGCCAGTAGTATTTCCGGCAACCCCTACGAGCAGTACTTC.